The sequence of this T cell receptor (beta chain) was determined in a study of blood T cell repertoires in COVID-19. Study information: Sites across the United States, Italy and Spain contributed samples from acute and convalescent COVID-19. PBMCs, B-cell-depleted T cells, or T cells were the source of the cDNA or gDNA that made up the material.

V shed 10 bases and J shed 6 bases, with 18 bases lying between them. This CDR3 comprises 13 residues. Germline CDR1 MNHEY, CDR2 SVGAGI. Under the authors' procedure: Nucleated cell counts were estimated from reference gene primer amplification. Measured with immunoSEQ multiplex PCR; TCRdb has only the in-frame clones, and not every one. V and J calls and clone size come straight from that table; D and trimming were deduced from the DNA. The sample consists of about 120,000 clones, around 86% of them appearing once. The V gene is TRBV6-5, the J gene TRBJ1-1, with D possibly TRBD1 on 6 matching bases. Sequences were obtained from peripheral blood. The source is a woman in her seventies with acute or convalescent COVID-19. CDR3 region: CATLTGTKPEAFF. Written as DNA, the CDR3 is TGTGCCACCCTCACAGGGACTAAACCTGAAGCTTTCTTT.